This T cell receptor (beta chain) came from a study of patients and donors after allogeneic stem cell transplantation. Each CDR3 protein is one row after TCRdb ran MiXCR on the RT-PCR reads. In the table there are fewer than 250,000 distinct CDR3 sequences, 11% to 15% of which are singletons. The CDR3 has 17 amino acids. The germline V gene encodes CDR1 DFQATT and CDR2 SNEGSKA (reference sequence). J lost 6 bases, V lost 0 bases, and 10 bases had no gene match. This sequence was found in a human donor who was either an allogeneic HSCT recipient or a stem cell or donor lymphocyte infusion donor (not recorded which). It is not recorded whose cells these are; they may come from a transplant donor. Sequencing was carried out using blood, either unsorted or a sorted T cell fraction (not recorded which). The chain recombines TRBV20-1 with TRBJ2-7; TRBD2 agrees at 14 bases. The CDR3: CSARDWAGGTSGGEQYF. In nucleotides, the CDR3 is TGCAGTGCTAGAGATTGGGCCGGGGGGACTAGCGGGGGCGAGCAGTACTTC.